This T cell receptor (beta chain) stems from a study of T cells in Graves' hyperthyroidism and ophthalmopathy. Findings and caveats of the study: A model built on 13 V-J features separated ophthalmopathy from stable hyperthyroidism.

V trimming: 6 bases; J trimming: 9 bases; junction bases outside the gene matches: 7. CDR3 length: 13 residues. From germline, CDR1 is DFQATT and CDR2 SNEGSKA (reference sequence). RNA transcripts provided the source from which TCR beta CDR3 regions were amplified. Researchers ran a first-round RT-PCR on the TCR CDR3 using the HTBI primer set. TCRdb re-called the multiplex PCR reads with MiXCR, one entry per CDR3 protein. The sample carries around 500,000 distinct CDR3 sequences, under 25% recorded once. Regarding this clonotype: As yet, its antigen is unknown.

Sample: blood. V usage is TRBV20-1 and J usage is TRBJ1-6; 8 bases match TRBD1. The sequence was collected from a woman in her 70s with Graves' ophthalmopathy. CDR3 nucleotide sequence: TGCAGTGCCATCGGACAGGGTAGTTCACCCCTCCACTTT. Translating it yields CSAIGQGSSPLHF.